The 5 T cell receptor beta chains presented below share a single source sample, sequenced in a study of T-cell reconstitution after alpha-beta-depleted transplantation in children. TCRbeta library preparation incorporated unique molecular identifiers. One entry per CDR3 protein results from TCRdb running MiXCR on the PCR reads. The repertoire holds around 64,000 distinct CDR3 sequences, with about 11% as singletons. Sequences were derived from PBMCs, sampled before TCRalphabeta/CD19-depleted stem cell transplant. These receptors were taken from a boy aged 10-17 years with acute myeloid leukemia, due to receive a stem cell transplant.

In this sample, this clonotype is hyperexpanded (1% or more). The chain links TRBV24-1 to TRBJ2-3; 14 nucleotides align to TRBD2. The CDR3 sequence is 18 residues long. Germline CDR1 is KGHDR and CDR2 is SFDVKD. Trimming at V came to 6 bases and at J to 6 bases, leaving 13 bases not matched to a gene. Written as DNA, the CDR3 is TGTGCCACCAGTTCTCGACTAGCGGGGGGGTCACCGACGGATACGCAGTATTTT. Translation: CATSSRLAGGSPTDTQYF.

This clonotype was observed at least ten times. This chain uses TRBV7-2 with TRBJ2-7, with 16 bases matching TRBD2. The CDR3 sequence is 17 residues long. Trimming at V came to 5 bases and at J to 5 bases, leaving 9 bases not matched to a gene. Germline-derived CDR1 and CDR2 are SGHTA and FQGNSA. This CDR3 reads CASSVAGTSGRVNEQYF. CDR3 nucleotide sequence: TGTGCCAGCAGCGTTGCCGGGACTAGCGGGAGGGTGAACGAGCAGTACTTC.

The rearrangement links TRBV12-3 or TRBV12-4 to TRBJ1-2; D is possibly TRBD1 (5 bases). Deletions cut 4 bases from V and 4 bases from J, with 13 bases between. The CDR3 is 14 amino acids. CDR3 region: CASSSIGGGYGYTF. The CDR3 bases are TGTGCCAGCAGTTCCATCGGGGGAGGCTATGGCTACACCTTC.

This clonotype has ten or more counts. The rearrangement joins TRBV18 to TRBJ2-1; unclear D gene. The V end lost 0 bases, the J end lost 6 bases, and 9 bases lay between the germline ends. The CDR3 extends over 14 amino acids. Germline lookup yields CDR1 KGHSH and CDR2 LQKENI. Here the CDR3 reads CASSPPVTANEQFF. CDR3 DNA: TGTGCCAGCTCACCACCGGTCACAGCCAATGAGCAGTTCTTC.

DNA of the CDR3: TGTGCCAGCAGTCCCCGACTAGCGGGAGTCTACAATGAGCAGTTCTTC. It is translated as CASSPRLAGVYNEQFF. This rearrangement joins TRBV28 to TRBJ2-1, with 12 bases aligning to TRBD2. The CDR3 totals 16 residues. V lost 5 bases and J lost 3; bases outside the gene matches: 5. Germline V gene sequence: CDR1 MDHEN, CDR2 SYDVKM. The whole variable domain, remainder taken from reference TRBV28 and TRBJ2-1, is DVKVTQSSRYLVKRTGEKVFLECVQDMDHENMFWYRQDPGLGLRLIYFSYDVKMKEKGDIPEGYSVSREKKERFSLILESASTNQTSMYLCASSPRLAGVYNEQFFGPGTRLTVL.